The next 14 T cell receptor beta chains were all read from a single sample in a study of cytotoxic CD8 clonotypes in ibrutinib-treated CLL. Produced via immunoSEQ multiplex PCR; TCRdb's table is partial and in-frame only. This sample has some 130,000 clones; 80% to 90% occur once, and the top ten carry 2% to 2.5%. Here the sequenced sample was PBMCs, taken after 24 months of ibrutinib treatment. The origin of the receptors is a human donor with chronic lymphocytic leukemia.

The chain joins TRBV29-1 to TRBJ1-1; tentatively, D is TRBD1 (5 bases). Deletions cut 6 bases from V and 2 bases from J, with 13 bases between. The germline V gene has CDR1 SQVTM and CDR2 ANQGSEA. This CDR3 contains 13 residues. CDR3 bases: TGCAGCGTGGTGACAGCGAGAAACACTGAAGCTTTCTTT. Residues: CSVVTARNTEAFF.

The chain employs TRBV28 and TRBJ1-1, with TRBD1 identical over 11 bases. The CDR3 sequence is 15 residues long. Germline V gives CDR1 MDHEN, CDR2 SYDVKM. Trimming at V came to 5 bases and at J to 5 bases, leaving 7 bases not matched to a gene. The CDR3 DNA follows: TGTGCCAGCAGTGGATCGGGACAGGGGGGAACTGAAGCTTTCTTT. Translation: CASSGSGQGGTEAFF.

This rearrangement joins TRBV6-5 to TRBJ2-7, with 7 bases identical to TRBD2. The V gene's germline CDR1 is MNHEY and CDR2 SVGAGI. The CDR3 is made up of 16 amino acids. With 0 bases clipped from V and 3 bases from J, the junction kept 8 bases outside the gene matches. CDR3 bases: TGTGCCAGCAGTTACTCTAGCAGCGGGAAAAACTACGAGCAGTACTTC. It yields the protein CASSYSSSGKNYEQYF.

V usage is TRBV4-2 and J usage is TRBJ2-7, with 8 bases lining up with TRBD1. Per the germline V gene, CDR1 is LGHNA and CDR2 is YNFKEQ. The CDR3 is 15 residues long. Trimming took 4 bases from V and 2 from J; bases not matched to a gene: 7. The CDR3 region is CASSPSSRGPYEQYF. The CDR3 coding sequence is TGTGCCAGCAGCCCTTCGAGCAGGGGGCCCTACGAGCAGTACTTC.

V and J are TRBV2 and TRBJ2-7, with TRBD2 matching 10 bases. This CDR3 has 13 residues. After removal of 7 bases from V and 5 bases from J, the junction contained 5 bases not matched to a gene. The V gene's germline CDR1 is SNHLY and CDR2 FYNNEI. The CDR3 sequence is CASNRLAGNEQYF. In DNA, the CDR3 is TGTGCCAGCAACCGACTAGCGGGTAACGAGCAGTACTTC.

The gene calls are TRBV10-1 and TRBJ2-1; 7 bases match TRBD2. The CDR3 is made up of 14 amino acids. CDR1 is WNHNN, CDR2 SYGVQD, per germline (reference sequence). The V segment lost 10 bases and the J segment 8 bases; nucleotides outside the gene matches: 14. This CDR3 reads CATIASGGVDEQFF. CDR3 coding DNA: TGCGCCACCATAGCTAGCGGTGGGGTGGATGAGCAGTTCTTC.

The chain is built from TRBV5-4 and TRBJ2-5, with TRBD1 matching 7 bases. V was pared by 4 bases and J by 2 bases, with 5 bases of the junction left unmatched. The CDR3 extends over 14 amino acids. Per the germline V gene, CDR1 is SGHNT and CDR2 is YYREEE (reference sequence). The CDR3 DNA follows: TGTGCCAGCAGCCGCCGGGACAGTCAAGAGACCCAGTACTTC. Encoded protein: CASSRRDSQETQYF.

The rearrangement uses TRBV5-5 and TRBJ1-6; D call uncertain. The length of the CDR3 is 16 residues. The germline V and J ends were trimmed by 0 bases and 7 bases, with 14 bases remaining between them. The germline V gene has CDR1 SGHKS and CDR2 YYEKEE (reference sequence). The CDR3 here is CASSLGFGSSNSPLHF. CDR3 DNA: TGTGCCAGCAGCTTGGGGTTTGGCAGTTCCAATTCACCCCTCCACTTT.

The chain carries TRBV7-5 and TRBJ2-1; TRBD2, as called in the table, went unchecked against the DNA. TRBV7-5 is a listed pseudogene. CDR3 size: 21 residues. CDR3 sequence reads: CARSLGGTSGRPYFEDNEQFF. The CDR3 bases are TGTGCCAGAAGCTTAGGGGGGACTAGCGGGAGACCCTACTTTGAAGACAATGAGCAGTTCTTC.

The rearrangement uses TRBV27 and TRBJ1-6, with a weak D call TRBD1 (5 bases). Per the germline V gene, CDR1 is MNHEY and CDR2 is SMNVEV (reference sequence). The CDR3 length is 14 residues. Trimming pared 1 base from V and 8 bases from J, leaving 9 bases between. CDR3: CASSLFSRDSPLHF. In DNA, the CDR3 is TGTGCCAGCAGTTTATTCAGCAGGGATTCACCCCTCCACTTT.

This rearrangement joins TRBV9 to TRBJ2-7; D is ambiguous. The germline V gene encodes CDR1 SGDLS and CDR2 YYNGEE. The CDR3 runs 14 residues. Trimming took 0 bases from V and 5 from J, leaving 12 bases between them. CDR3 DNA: TGTGCCAGCAGCGTAGGGGCAGGTTGGGACGAGCAGTACTTC. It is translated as CASSVGAGWDEQYF.

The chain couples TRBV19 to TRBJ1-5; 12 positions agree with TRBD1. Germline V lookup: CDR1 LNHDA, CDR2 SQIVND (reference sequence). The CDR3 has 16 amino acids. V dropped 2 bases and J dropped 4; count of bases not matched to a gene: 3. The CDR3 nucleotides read TGTGCCAGTAGTATACTGGGACAGGGGGCTAATCAGCCCCAGCATTTT. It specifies CASSILGQGANQPQHF.

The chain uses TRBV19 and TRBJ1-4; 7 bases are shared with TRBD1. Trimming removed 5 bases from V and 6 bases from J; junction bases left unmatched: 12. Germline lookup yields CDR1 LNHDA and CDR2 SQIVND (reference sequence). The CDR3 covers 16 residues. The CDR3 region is CASSFVHRGGDEKLFF. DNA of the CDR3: TGTGCCAGTAGTTTCGTCCACAGGGGCGGAGATGAAAAACTGTTTTTT.

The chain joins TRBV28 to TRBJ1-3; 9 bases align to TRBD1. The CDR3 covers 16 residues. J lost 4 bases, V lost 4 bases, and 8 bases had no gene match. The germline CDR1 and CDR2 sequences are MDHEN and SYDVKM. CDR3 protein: CASSWDRVRLGNTIYF. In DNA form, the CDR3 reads TGTGCCAGCAGTTGGGACAGGGTTCGCCTCGGAAACACCATATATTTT.